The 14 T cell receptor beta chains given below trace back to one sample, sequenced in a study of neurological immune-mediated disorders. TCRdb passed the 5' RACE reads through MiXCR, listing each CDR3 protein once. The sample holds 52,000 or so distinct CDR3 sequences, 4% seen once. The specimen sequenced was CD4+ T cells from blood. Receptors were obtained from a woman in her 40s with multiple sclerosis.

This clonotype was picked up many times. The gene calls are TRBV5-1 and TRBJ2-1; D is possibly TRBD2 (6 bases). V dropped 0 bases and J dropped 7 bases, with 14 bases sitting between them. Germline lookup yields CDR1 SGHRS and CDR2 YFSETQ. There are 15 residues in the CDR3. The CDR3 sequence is CASSLGRRGVNEQFF. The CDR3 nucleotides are TGCGCCAGCAGCTTGGGAAGGCGCGGGGTTAATGAGCAGTTCTTC.

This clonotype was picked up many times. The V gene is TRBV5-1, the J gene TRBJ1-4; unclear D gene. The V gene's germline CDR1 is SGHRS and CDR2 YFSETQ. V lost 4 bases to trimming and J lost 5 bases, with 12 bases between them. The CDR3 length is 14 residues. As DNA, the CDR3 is TGCGCCAGCAGCCAAGACGGAATCAATGAAAAACTGTTTTTT. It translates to CASSQDGINEKLFF.

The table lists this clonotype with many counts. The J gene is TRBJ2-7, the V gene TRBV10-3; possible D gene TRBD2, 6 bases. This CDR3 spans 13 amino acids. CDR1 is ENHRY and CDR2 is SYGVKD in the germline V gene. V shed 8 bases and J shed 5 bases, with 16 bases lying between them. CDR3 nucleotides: TGTGCCATCTCGGCGGGGCAGGGAGACGAGCAGTACTTC. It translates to CAISAGQGDEQYF.

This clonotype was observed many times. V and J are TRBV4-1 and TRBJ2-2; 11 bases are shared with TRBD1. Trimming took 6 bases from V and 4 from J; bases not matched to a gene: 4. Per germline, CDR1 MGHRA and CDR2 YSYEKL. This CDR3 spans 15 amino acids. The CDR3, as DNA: TGCGCCAGCAGACGGACAGGGGGCTCCACCGGGGAGCTGTTTTTT. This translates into CASRRTGGSTGELFF.

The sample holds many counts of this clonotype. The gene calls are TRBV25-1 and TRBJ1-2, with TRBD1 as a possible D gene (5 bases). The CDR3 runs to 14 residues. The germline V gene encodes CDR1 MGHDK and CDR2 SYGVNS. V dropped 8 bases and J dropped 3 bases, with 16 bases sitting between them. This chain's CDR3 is CASWGRESHYGYTF. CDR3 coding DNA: TGTGCCAGCTGGGGCAGGGAATCGCACTATGGCTACACCTTC.

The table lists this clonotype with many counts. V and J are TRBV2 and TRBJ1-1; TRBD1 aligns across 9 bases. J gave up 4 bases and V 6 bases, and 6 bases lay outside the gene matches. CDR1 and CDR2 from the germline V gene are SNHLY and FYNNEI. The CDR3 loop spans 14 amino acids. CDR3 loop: CASRGTGTGTEAFF. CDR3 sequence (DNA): TGTGCCAGCAGGGGGACAGGGACGGGCACTGAAGCTTTCTTT.

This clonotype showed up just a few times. CDR3: CASSLSYRNTGELFF. Written as DNA, the CDR3 is TGTGCCAGCAGCTTGTCTTATCGGAATACCGGGGAGCTGTTTTTT. V is TRBV5-4 and J is TRBJ2-2; D unresolved. Trimming took off 1 base at V and 5 bases at J, with 12 bases between the two ends. CDR1 and CDR2 from the germline V gene are SGHNT and YYREEE (reference sequence). The CDR3 length is 15 residues.

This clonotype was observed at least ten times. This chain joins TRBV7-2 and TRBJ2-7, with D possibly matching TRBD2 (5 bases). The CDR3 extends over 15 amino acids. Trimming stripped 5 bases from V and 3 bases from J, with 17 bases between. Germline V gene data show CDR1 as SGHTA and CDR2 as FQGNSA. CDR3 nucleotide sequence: TGTGCCAGCAGCGTCTCGGGGTCTTCAGACTACGAGCAGTACTTC. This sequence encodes CASSVSGSSDYEQYF.

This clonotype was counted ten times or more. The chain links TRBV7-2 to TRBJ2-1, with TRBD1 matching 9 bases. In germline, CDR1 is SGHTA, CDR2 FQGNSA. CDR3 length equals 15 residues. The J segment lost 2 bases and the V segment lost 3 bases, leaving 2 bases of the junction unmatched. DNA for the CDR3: TGTGCCAGCAGCTTCACAGGGGGCGCCTACAATGAGCAGTTCTTC. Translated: CASSFTGGAYNEQFF.

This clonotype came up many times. The CDR3 bases are TGTGCCAGCAGTTTCCCGACCGGGGGAAGCACTGAAGCTTTCTTT. Protein: CASSFPTGGSTEAFF. This chain joins TRBV6-6 and TRBJ1-1; maybe TRBD1 (5 bases). CDR3 size: 15 residues. The V and J ends lost 4 bases and 4 bases respectively, with 16 bases between them. CDR1 is MNHNY, CDR2 SVGAGI, per germline (reference sequence).

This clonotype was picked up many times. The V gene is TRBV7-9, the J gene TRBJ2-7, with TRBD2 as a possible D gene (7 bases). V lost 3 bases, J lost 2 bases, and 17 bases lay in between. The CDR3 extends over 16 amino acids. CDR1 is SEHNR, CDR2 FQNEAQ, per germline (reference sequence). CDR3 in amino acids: CASSFPRAGAAYEQYF. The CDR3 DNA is TGTGCCAGCAGCTTCCCCCGCGCGGGGGCGGCCTACGAGCAGTACTTC.

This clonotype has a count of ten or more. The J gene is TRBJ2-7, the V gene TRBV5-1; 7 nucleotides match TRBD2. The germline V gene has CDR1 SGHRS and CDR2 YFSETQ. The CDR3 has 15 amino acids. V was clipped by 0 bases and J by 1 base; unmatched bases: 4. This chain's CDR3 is CASSLVSGESYEQYF. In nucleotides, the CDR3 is TGCGCCAGCAGCTTGGTAAGCGGGGAGTCCTACGAGCAGTACTTC.

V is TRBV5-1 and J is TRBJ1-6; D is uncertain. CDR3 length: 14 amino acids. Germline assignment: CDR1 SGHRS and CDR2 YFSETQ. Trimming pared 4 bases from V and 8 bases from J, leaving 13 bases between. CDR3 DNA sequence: TGCGCCAGCAGCGGGCGGGCGGAAGATTCACCCCTCCACTTT. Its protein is CASSGRAEDSPLHF.

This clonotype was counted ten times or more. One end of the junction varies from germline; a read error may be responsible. CDR3 loop: CASSQVGLAVVF. DNA of the CDR3: TGCGCCAGCAGCCAAGTCGGTTTAGCGGTGGTCTTC. The chain combines TRBV4-1 with TRBJ2-1; the D gene is possibly TRBD2 (6 bases). CDR1 MGHRA and CDR2 YSYEKL come from the germline V gene. There are 12 residues in the CDR3.